This TCR beta chain is from a study of blood T cell repertoires in COVID-19. Study in general: PBMCs, B-cell-depleted T cells, or T cells were the source of the cDNA or gDNA that made up the material.

The germline CDR1 and CDR2 sequences are SGHKS and YYEKEE (reference sequence). The CDR3 is 14 residues long. Trimming cost V 0 bases and J 6 bases; bases outside gene matches: 4. TCRdb keeps only in-frame clones here, not all; method: immunoSEQ multiplex PCR. The sample consists of fewer than 200,000 clones, around 86% of them appearing once. The V gene is TRBV5-5, the J gene TRBJ1-2, with 8 bases aligning to TRBD1. Specimen: peripheral blood. This sequence originates from a man aged 50-60 years with active or convalescent COVID-19. CDR3 loop: CASSLGQGWDGYTF. CDR3 DNA: TGTGCCAGCAGCTTGGGACAGGGGTGGGATGGCTACACCTTC. The full variable domain, completed using reference TRBV5-5 and TRBJ1-2, is DAGVTQSPTHLIKTRGQQVTLRCSPISGHKSVSWYQQVLGQGPQFIFQYYEKEERGRGNFPDRFSARQFPNYSSELNVNALLLGDSALYLCASSLGQGWDGYTFGSGTRLTVV.